This T cell receptor (beta chain) was obtained from a study of T-cell reconstitution after alpha-beta-depleted transplantation in children. Molecular barcoding with unique molecular identifiers was used for the TCRbeta library. MiXCR, run by TCRdb on the PCR reads, gives a single entry per CDR3 protein. Of about a million distinct CDR3 sequences listed, less than 30% are singletons. The V gene's germline CDR1 is MNHNS and CDR2 SASEGT. V was trimmed by 5 bases and J by 9 bases, leaving 14 bases between them. The CDR3 has 13 residues. The rearrangement uses TRBV6-1 and TRBJ2-1; D is ambiguous. Sequencing was performed on PBMCs, mostly from graft donor cells, taken 360 days after TCRalphabeta/CD19-depleted stem cell transplant. The clonotype comes from a boy younger than two who had a stem cell transplant for SCID, so the T cells may come from the graft donor. The CDR3 DNA sequence: TGTGCCAGCAGTCCCCGGACCCGCGGTGAGCAGTTCTTC. Its translation is CASSPRTRGEQFF.